This TCR beta chain is from a study of T cell repertoires in cytomegalovirus infection. Overall study: Recently identified HLA-C-restricted CMV epitopes were used, and well-studied HLA-B-restricted CMV epitopes were used as well. Matching HLA type and CMV infection were both indicated by public TCR beta signatures. The study's findings and limits: Across the ex vivo response, the dominant clonotypes were HLA-C-restricted CMV-specific TCR beta clonotypes.

TCRdb ran MiXCR on the reads and lists one entry per CDR3 protein. The repertoire consists of about 830,000 distinct CDR3 sequences, with about 30% occurring once and the leading ten covering 9.5% to 15%. About this clonotype itself: The antigen is undetermined.

V lost 6 bases to trimming and J lost 8 bases, with 23 bases between them. The CDR3 contains 16 residues. The V gene's germline CDR1 is MNHNY and CDR2 SVGAGI (reference sequence). This specimen was cultured CD8+ T cells from PBMCs, taken from culture after CMV antigen stimulation. This receptor was taken from a human donor in good health (CMV status not recorded). Some clones in this sample may be carry-over from other donors' samples. The rearrangement links TRBV6-6 to TRBJ2-1; D uncertain. CDR3 residues: CASSPIPGPPIDEQFF. The CDR3, as DNA: TGTGCCAGCAGCCCTATACCCGGCCCCCCAATCGATGAGCAGTTCTTC.